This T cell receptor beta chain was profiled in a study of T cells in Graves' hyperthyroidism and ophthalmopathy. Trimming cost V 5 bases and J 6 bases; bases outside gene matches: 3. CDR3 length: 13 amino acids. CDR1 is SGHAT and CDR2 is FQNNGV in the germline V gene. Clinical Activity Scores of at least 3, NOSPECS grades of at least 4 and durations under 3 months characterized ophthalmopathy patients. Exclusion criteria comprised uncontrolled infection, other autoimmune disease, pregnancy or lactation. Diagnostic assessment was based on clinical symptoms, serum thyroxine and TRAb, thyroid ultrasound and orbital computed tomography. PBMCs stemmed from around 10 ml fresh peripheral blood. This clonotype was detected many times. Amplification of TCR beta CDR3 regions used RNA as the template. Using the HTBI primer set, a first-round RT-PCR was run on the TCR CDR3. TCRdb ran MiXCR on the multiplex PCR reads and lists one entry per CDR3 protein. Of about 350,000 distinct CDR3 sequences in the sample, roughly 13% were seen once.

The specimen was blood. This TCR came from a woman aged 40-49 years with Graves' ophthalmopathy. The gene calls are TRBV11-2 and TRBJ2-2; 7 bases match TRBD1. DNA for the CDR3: TGTGCCAGCAGCAACCAGGGGGCCGGGGAGCTGTTTTTT. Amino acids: CASSNQGAGELFF.